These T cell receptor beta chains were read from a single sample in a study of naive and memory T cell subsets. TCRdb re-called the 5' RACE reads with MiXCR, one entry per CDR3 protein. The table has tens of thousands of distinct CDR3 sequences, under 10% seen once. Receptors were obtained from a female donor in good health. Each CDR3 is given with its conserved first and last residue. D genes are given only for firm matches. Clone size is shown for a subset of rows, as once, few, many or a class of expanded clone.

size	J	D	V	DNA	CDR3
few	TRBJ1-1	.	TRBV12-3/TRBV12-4	TGTGCCAGCACACCGGGCCACCGAGAAGCTTTCTTT	CASTPGHREAFF
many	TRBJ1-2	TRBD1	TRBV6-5	TGTGCCAGCAGTTTAGAAGCCCAATTACAGGGGGCGAATGGCTACACCTTC	CASSLEAQLQGANGYTF
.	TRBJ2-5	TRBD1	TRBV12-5	TGTGCTAGTGGTTTGGCCAGCCACGGACAGGTCCAAGAGACCCAGTACTTC	CASGLASHGQVQETQYF
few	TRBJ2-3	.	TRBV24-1	TGTGCCACCAGTTCCGCCGGGACGGGGAGCACAGATACGCAGTATTTT	CATSSAGTGSTDTQYF
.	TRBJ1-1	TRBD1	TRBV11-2	TGTGCCACCAGACAGGGGATGAACACTGAAGCTTTCTTT	CATRQGMNTEAFF
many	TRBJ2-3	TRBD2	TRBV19	TGTGCCAGTAGTATCGGAGGACTAGAAACAGATACGCAGTATTTT	CASSIGGLETDTQYF
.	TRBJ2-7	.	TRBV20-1	TGCAGCTCCCTCGGGAGCTCCTACGAGCAGTACTTC	CSSLGSSYEQYF
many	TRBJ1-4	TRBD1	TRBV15	TGTGCCACCAGCGGGGACAGGGGGGGAAAACTGTTTTTT	CATSGDRGGKLFF
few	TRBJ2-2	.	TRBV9	TGTGCCAGCTCTTCTACGAACACCGGGGAGCTGTTTTTT	CASSSTNTGELFF
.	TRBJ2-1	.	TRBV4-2	TGTGCCAGCAGCCAAGATTGGGACCCGCGGCAGTTCTTC	CASSQDWDPRQFF
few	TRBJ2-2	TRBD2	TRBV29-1	TGCAGCGTACCGAAGTCGCTGGCGGGGGACAACACCGGGGAGCTGTTTTTT	CSVPKSLAGDNTGELFF
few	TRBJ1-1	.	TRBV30	TGTGCCTGCCGCGCAGGGTATTGGAACACTGAAGCTTTCTTT	CACRAGYWNTEAFF
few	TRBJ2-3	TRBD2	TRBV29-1	TGCAGCGTTGTCGATCCGGCCGGGACTAGCGGGACCCATGGTGCGGTTACAGATACGCAGTATTTT	CSVVDPAGTSGTHGAVTDTQYF
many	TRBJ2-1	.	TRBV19	TGTGCCAGTGGTCGTATAGGGGGATCCTACAATGAGCAGTTCTTC	CASGRIGGSYNEQFF
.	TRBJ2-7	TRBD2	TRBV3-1	TGTGCCAGCAGCCAAGCCGGACTAGCGTACGAGCAGTACTTC	CASSQAGLAYEQYF
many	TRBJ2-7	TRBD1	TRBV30	TGTGCCTGGACCCGGGACAGGGGATTACGGGGGCAGTACTTC	CAWTRDRGLRGQYF
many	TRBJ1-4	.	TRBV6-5	TGTGCCAGCAGTCCCGGACGGGGTAATGAGGGGCTGTTTTTT	CASSPGRGNEGLFF
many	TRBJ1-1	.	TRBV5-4	TGTGCCAGCAGCTTGGGAACCGACGGAAACACTGAAGCTTTCTTT	CASSLGTDGNTEAFF